This T cell receptor (beta chain) appears in the sequencing data of a study of cytomegalovirus exposure and HLA in healthy donors. As for the study in general: As an earlier analysis found, around 190 million T cells yielded 90 million to 140 million unique TCR beta sequences. General study points: Being productive about 87% or about 30% of the time was typical of most TCR beta V segments in an earlier analysis. The study found most TCR sequences rare, yet found some public TCRs in many donors. Because they were indistinguishable, some V segments, including TRBV6-2 and TRBV6-3, were excluded.

This CDR3 comprises 14 residues. Germline V gene lookup returns CDR1 SGDLS and CDR2 YYNGEE. V dropped 1 base and J dropped 10; count of bases not matched to a gene: 5. This PCR relied on a set of 60 Vbeta primers and 13 Jbeta primers. TCRdb's table, derived via immunoSEQ multiplex PCR, lists solely in-frame clones and lacks some. The sample has about 190,000 clones; around 75% are singletons. Regarding this clone: Its antigen is unidentified.

The receptor was derived from a man in his forties or fifties in good health and CMV-seropositive. Sequencing was done on a sample of PBMCs. This chain connects TRBV9 to TRBJ1-4, with 9 bases fitting TRBD1. The CDR3 reads CASSVTDRGGKLFF. DNA for the CDR3: TGTGCCAGCAGCGTAACGGACAGGGGTGGAAAACTGTTTTTT. Combining the CDR3 with reference TRBV9 and TRBJ1-4 gives the whole variable domain DSGVTQTPKHLITATGQRVTLRCSPRSGDLSVYWYQQSLDQGLQFLIQYYNGEERAKGNILERFSAQQFPDLHSELNLSSLELGDSALYFCASSVTDRGGKLFFGSGTQLSVL.